This TCR beta chain appears in the sequencing data of a study of beta chain features in type 1 diabetes (dated by TCRdb to the late 2010s). For the study in its entirety: No differences in mean age, gender distribution, total cell number or subset yield were found between patients and healthy donors. A total of 107,917,701 sorted cells were examined across all samples, and RNA yield correlated strongly with the number of cells per subset. In the study, TCRB repertoires of sorted circulating CD4+ T cell subsets from recently diagnosed type 1 diabetes patients were compared with those of matched healthy donors. Whereas all 30 or so donors provided naive and central memory subsets, regulatory and stem cell-like memory subsets were isolated from just 8 patients and roughly eight healthy donors. The study at large found these results: Shorter templates might be favored by PCR, yet because patient and control samples were amplified and corrected together, any such skew would affect both groups equally. Because cDNA was sequenced instead of genomic DNA, activated cells with high expression could be over-represented, although the groups did not differ in activation or CD3 levels. In all four CD4+ subsets, TCRB CDR3 length was moderately but significantly shorter in type 1 diabetes patients. Only small numbers of individuals were included in the HLA sub-analyses, which left unresolved whether HLA type had any influence on TCRB rearrangement. At VDJ recombination sites, patients with type 1 diabetes made fewer insertions and deleted more nucleotides, a pattern implying thymic rearrangement abnormalities. The naive, central memory and regulatory TCRB repertoires appeared to resemble one another more closely among patients than among healthy donors.

Each donor gave one peripheral blood draw, averaging about 100 mL, which was collected into heparinised tubes. Using a panel that included CD45RO, CCR7, CD25, CD127, CD95 and CD27, naive, central memory, regulatory and stem cell-like memory CD4+ T cells were sorted on a BD FACSAria II. Purity was above 95% for every sorted population. PBMCs were isolated immediately by Lymphoprep density gradient centrifugation and stained directly without culture. Samples were stained and sorted in pairs, with one healthy donor and one patient per experiment, so that batch effects were minimized. The germline V gene encodes CDR1 PRHDT and CDR2 FYEKMQ (reference sequence). V was cut back by 2 bases and J by 2 bases, leaving a gap of 9 bases between them. The CDR3 spans 14 residues, from the cysteine through the phenylalanine. The DNA shown is the 42-base CDR3, in frame from base 1. The entire isolated RNA was reverse transcribed using the High Capacity cDNA Reverse Transcription Kit, and thus expressed TCRB transcripts were sequenced. Deep immunoSEQ sequencing was performed on naive, central memory and regulatory T cell samples, with an average of approximately 3.9 million total reads per sample. After sorted cells were lysed in RLT buffer, RNA was extracted with DNase-treated RNeasy Micro or Mini kits, with the choice depending on cell number. Each cell subset was processed separately to prevent cross-contamination, with patient and healthy donor samples processed together. The immunoSEQ multiplex PCR was used to amplify TCRB sequences from cDNA, generating 87-bp fragments that spanned the CDR3 region. Sequencing of the amplicons was performed on the Illumina HiSeq platform. Turning to the authors' computational methods: Synthetic template baselines were used to correct PCR bias computationally, reads within Hamming distance 2 were collapsed, and singletons that could not be merged were discarded. By aligning reads against IMGT, V, D and J genes, CDR3 length, and insertions or deletions at six rearrangement sites were assigned. Clonotype counts were normalized to sorted cell number within each subset before computing true diversity and Gini coefficients with the tcR R package. Repertoire sharing was quantified using the overlap coefficient calculated on TCRB nucleotide sequences. Drawn from immuneACCESS, this table holds only the in-frame rearrangements with V and J called that TCRdb kept. Clones are partly lost; checked studies trace under half to an unresolved V gene and leave the rest unexplained. The D gene and trimming were derived from the DNA, and the V and J assignments and clone size from that table. This sample lists approximately 160,000 clones; 7% to 10% were detected once. Approximately 2.2% of the sample comes from the top ten.

This clone was seen more than once but under ten times. The antigen this receptor binds is unknown. No qualities accompany the bases; no much larger clone lies one base away. This sequence originates from a woman aged 18-35 years in good health. The sample was central memory CD4+ T cells from blood. The chain is made from TRBV13 and TRBJ1-2, with the D gene uncertain. The encoded CDR3 is CASSLKWPNYGYTF. In nucleotides, the sequence is TGTGCCAGCAGCTTAAAATGGCCGAACTATGGCTACACCTTC.